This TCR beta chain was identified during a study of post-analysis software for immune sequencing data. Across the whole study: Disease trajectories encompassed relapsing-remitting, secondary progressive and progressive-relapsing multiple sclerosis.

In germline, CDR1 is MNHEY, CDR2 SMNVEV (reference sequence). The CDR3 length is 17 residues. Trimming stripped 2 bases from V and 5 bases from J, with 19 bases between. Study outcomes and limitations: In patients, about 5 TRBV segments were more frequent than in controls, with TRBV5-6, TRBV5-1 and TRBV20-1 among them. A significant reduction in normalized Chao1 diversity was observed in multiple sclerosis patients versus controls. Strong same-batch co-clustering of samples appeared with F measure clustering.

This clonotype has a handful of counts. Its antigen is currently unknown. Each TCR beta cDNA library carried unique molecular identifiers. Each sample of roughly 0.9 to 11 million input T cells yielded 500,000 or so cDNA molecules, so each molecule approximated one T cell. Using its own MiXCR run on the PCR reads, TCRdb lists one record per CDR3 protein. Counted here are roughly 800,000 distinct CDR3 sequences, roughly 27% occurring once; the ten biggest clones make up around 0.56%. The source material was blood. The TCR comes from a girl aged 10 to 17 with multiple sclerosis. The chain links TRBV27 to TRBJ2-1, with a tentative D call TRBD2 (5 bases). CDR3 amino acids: CASSLNGQRAVDNEQFF. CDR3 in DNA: TGTGCCAGCAGTTTAAACGGCCAGCGAGCGGTAGACAATGAGCAGTTCTTC.